Shown below are 9 T cell receptor beta chains from a single sample sequenced in a study of tumor-infiltrating lymphocytes in primary liver carcinoma. Blood RNA came from unsorted whole blood; germline DNA was also extracted. A constant-region primer served to make TCR beta cDNA from around 540 ng total RNA. A slightly modified ARM-PCR protocol with three nested multiplex PCR rounds produced these TCR beta libraries. Each of the first two PCR rounds ran approximately 11 cycles with TRBV1-TRBV30 forward and C-beta reverse primers. TCRdb re-derived calls from the multiplex PCR reads in MiXCR, one entry per CDR3 protein. The repertoire consists of 330,000 or so distinct CDR3 sequences, with around 60% occurring once and the leading ten covering under 8.5%. The sample taken for sequencing was peripheral blood. The receptors stem from a man aged 35 to 55 with primary liver carcinoma and hepatitis B virus infection.

As for this clonotype: A read error may explain this, as a much larger clone is one base away. The chain carries TRBV4-2 and TRBJ2-5; 8 bases are a match to TRBD2. Germline loops: CDR1 LGHNA, CDR2 YNFKEQ. CDR3 length: 16 residues. V lost 0 bases and J lost 9; bases outside the gene matches: 12. The CDR3, as DNA: TGTGCCAGCAGCCAAGATTCGGGAGGGCCGGGTGAGGCCCAGTACTTC. As protein: CASSQDSGGPGEAQYF.

About this clonotype itself: A much larger clone is a single base away; this may be a read error. The chain recombines TRBV29-1 with TRBJ2-2, with D hard to call. The CDR3 has 14 residues. Germline CDR1 and CDR2: SQVTM and ANQGSEA. DNA of the CDR3: TGCAGCGTTGACGGCGGAATCTCCACCTGGGAGCTGTTTTTT. Translating gives CSVDGGISTWELFF.

The V and J genes are TRBV30 and TRBJ2-2; D perhaps matches TRBD1 (6 bases). CDR1 and CDR2 from the germline V gene are GTSNPN and SVGIG (reference sequence). The CDR3 extends over 12 amino acids. V was trimmed by 5 bases and J by 6 bases, leaving 10 bases between them. Here the CDR3 DNA reads TGTGCCTGGGACACAGGGTCCGGGGAGCTGTTTTTT. Its protein is CAWDTGSGELFF.

As for this clonotype: One junction end disagrees with the germline gene, perhaps due to a read error. V is TRBV7-9 and J is TRBJ2-5; the D is unclear. CDR1 SEHNR and CDR2 FQNEAQ come from the germline V gene (reference sequence). CDR3 length: 11 residues. The DNA of the CDR3 is TGTGCCGGCCAAAAGGGTGAGACCCAGAACTTC. Residues: CAGQKGETQNF. The variable domain in full, with the rest retrieved from reference TRBV7-9 and TRBJ2-5, is DTGVSQNPRHKITKRGQNVTFRCDPISEHNRLYWYRQTLGQGPEFLTYFQNEAQLEKSRLLSDRFSAERPKGSFSTLEIQRTEQGDSAMYLCAGQKGETQNFGPGTRLLVL.

The sample holds many counts of this clonotype. The chain recombines TRBV10-2 with TRBJ2-7; D is unresolved. The germline V and J ends were trimmed by 3 bases and 0 bases, with 6 bases remaining between them. Germline V lookup: CDR1 WSHSY, CDR2 SAAADI. The CDR3 loop spans 13 amino acids. This CDR3 reads CASSESASYEQYF. The CDR3 DNA sequence: TGCGCCAGCAGTGAAAGTGCCTCCTACGAGCAGTACTTC.

There are a few counts of this clonotype. This rearrangement joins TRBV6-2 or TRBV6-3 to TRBJ2-1, with 8 bases that match TRBD2. CDR3 length equals 18 residues. The V and J ends lost 2 bases and 1 base, in that order; junction bases with no gene match: 10. Germline V gene data show CDR1 as MNHEY and CDR2 as SVGEGT. As DNA, the CDR3 is TGTGCCAGCAGTTACGAGCGGCGGGAGGTCCGGTCCTACAATGAGCAGTTCTTC. Its translation is CASSYERREVRSYNEQFF.

Concerning this clonotype: A clone one base away is much larger, so this may be a read error. The rearrangement links TRBV5-4 to TRBJ2-7; tentatively, D is TRBD1 or TRBD2 (5 bases each). The CDR3 runs 16 residues. Looked up from germline, CDR1 is SGHNT and CDR2 is YYREEE (reference sequence). Written as DNA, the CDR3 is TGTGCCTGCAGCAGTGATCTTGGTGGGACGGCTTACGAGCAGTACTTC. Its protein product is CACSSDLGGTAYEQYF.

This clonotype was observed at least ten times. This chain connects TRBV6-6 to TRBJ2-1; 10 bases align to TRBD2. Trimming removed 7 bases from V and 12 bases from J; junction bases left unmatched: 6. CDR3 length: 12 amino acids. Per the germline V gene, CDR1 is MNHNY and CDR2 is SVGAGI (reference sequence). The CDR3 here is CASTDIAGGQFF. The CDR3 DNA reads TGTGCCAGCACCGACATAGCGGGAGGGCAGTTCTTC.

The V call is TRBV28, the J call TRBJ2-5; D is possibly TRBD1 (6 bases). Germline CDR1 MDHEN, CDR2 SYDVKM. This CDR3 is built from 14 residues. The germline V and J ends were trimmed by 3 bases and 1 base, with 9 bases remaining between them. In nucleotides, the CDR3 is TGTGCCAGCAGTTTTTCGGACAGCCAAGAGACCCAGTACTTC. As protein: CASSFSDSQETQYF.